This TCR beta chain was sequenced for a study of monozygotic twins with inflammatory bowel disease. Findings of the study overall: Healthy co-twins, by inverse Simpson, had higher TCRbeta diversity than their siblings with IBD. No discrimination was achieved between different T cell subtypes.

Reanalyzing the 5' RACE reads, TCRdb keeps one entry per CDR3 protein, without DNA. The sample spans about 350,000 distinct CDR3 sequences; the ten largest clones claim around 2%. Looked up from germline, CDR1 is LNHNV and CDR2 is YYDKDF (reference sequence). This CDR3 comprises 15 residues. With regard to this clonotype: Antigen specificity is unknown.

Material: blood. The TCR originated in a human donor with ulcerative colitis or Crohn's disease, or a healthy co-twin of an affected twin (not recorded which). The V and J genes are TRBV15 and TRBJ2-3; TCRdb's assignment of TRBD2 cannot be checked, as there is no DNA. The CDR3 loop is CATSREVAGGDTQYF.